This TCR beta chain was recovered during a study of blood T cell repertoires in COVID-19. Study-level background: The United States, Italy and Spain provided the acute and convalescent COVID-19 samples. T cells, B-cell-depleted T cells, or PBMCs provided the cDNA or gDNA that served as material.

Trimming at V came to 3 bases and at J to 4 bases, leaving 7 bases not matched to a gene. The CDR3 covers 16 residues. Per germline, CDR1 WNHNN and CDR2 SYGVQD (reference sequence). Original handling: Counts of nucleated cells, estimated from reference gene primer amplification, were obtained. Libraries were prepared by immunoSEQ multiplex PCR; TCRdb keeps only in-frame clonotypes and omits some of them. The V and J calls and clone size come from that table; D and trimming were worked out from the DNA. The sample carries some 150,000 clones, 82% recorded once. The chain recombines TRBV10-1 with TRBJ2-2, with 8 bases fitting TRBD2. The clonotype was recovered from a woman older than 75 with acute or convalescent COVID-19. Sequenced sample: peripheral blood. The CDR3 region has the DNA TGCGCCAGCAGTGACCCCACTAGCGGACTCACCGGGGAGCTGTTTTTT. Amino acids: CASSDPTSGLTGELFF.